This T cell receptor beta chain was sequenced for a study of response to subunit inactivated influenza vaccine. This clonotype has more than one count but fewer than ten. V lost 4 bases, J lost 5 bases, and 7 bases stayed unmatched. Germline lookup yields CDR1 SGHTA and CDR2 FQGNSA. This CDR3 comprises 15 residues. One entry per CDR3 protein results from TCRdb running MiXCR on the RT-PCR reads. Seen here are under 850,000 distinct CDR3 sequences, about 18% observed once, and the top ten hold approximately 10%. This receptor was obtained from a man in his forties or fifties who received an inactivated influenza vaccine. The sample consisted of PBMCs from blood, taken 5 to 6 days after vaccination. The rearrangement links TRBV7-2 to TRBJ1-4; 7 nucleotides align to TRBD1. The CDR3 loop is CASSSDRDHNEKLFF. For the CDR3, the DNA is TGTGCCAGCAGCTCAGACAGGGACCACAATGAAAAACTGTTTTTT.